Listed below are T cell receptor beta chains from one sample, sequenced in a study of blood T cell repertoires in COVID-19. Using immunoSEQ multiplex PCR, the repertoire was profiled, and TCRdb retains in-frame clones only, with some absent. This table holds some 520,000 clones, 85% to 90% found once. The sequencing input was peripheral blood. These receptors were obtained from a man aged 18 to 29 with COVID-19, enrolled during active disease. Each CDR3 is given with its conserved first and last residue. The D gene is left open where the match is weak.

TRBV7-9,TRBD1,TRBJ2-2,TGTGCCAGCAGCTCGTGGGACAGGGGAAAAGTCGGGGAGCTGTTTTTT,CASSSWDRGKVGELFF
TRBV2,.,TRBJ1-4,TGTGCCAGCCATACAGGGCTCGAAAAACTGTTTTTT,CASHTGLEKLFF
TRBV27,.,TRBJ2-7,TGTGCCAGCAGTTCGAGGGCTAGAGTCTACGAGCAGTACTTC,CASSSRARVYEQYF
TRBV7-2,.,TRBJ1-2,TGTGCCAGCAGCTTATCCCTTCCAGGGCTCCCTAACTATGGCTACACCTTC,CASSLSLPGLPNYGYTF
TRBV7-9,.,TRBJ2-2,TGTGCCAGCAGCTCCCGGGGGACCGCGAACACCGGGGAGCTGTTTTTT,CASSSRGTANTGELFF
TRBV15,TRBD2,TRBJ2-3,TGTGCCACCCGCCAAAGTGACCAGAGTCCCTTAGCGGGGGGACGCACAGATACGCAGTATTTT,CATRQSDQSPLAGGRTDTQYF
TRBV5-1,TRBD2,TRBJ2-1,TGCGCCAGCACCCCGGAGGGACTAGATGAGCAGTTCTTC,CASTPEGLDEQFF
TRBV3-1/TRBV3-2,.,TRBJ2-5,TGTGCCAGCACCGGAACCGGGACTCAGGGCCGAGAGACCCAGTACTTC,CASTGTGTQGRETQYF
TRBV5-6,.,TRBJ2-7,TGTGCCAGCGCCCGGGACATAATCTACGAGCAGTACTTC,CASARDIIYEQYF
TRBV14,TRBD2,TRBJ2-5,TGTGCCAGCAGCCACCGGACTAGCGGGATGGGGAGAAGAGAGACCCAGTACTTC,CASSHRTSGMGRRETQYF
TRBV2,.,TRBJ1-1,TGTGCCAGCGAGTTACGACCCCCCGGAGGTTACGGGAACACTGAAGCTTTCTTT,CASELRPPGGYGNTEAFF
TRBV5-1,TRBD1,TRBJ1-6,TGCGCCAGCAGCTTGACAGGGGCCAATTCACCCCTCCACTTT,CASSLTGANSPLHF
TRBV9,TRBD2,TRBJ2-7,TGTGCCAGCAGCGCAGGACTAGCGGGGCTCTACGAGCAGTACTTC,CASSAGLAGLYEQYF
TRBV27,.,TRBJ2-3,TGTGCCAGCAGCCACGCGGATACGCAGTATTTT,CASSHADTQYF
TRBV19,TRBD1,TRBJ1-4,TGTGCCAGTAGTACGTCCCGGGACAGAAATGAAAAACTGTTTTTT,CASSTSRDRNEKLFF